The 15 T cell receptor beta chains reported below all come from one sample, sequenced in a study of low-dose radiotherapy and immunotherapy resistance in tumors. cDNA synthesis used a TRAV/TRBV-specific primer set for both chains. TCR amplification used about 18 PCR cycles, a constant-region primer and a V-primer adapter. TCRdb re-called the reads with MiXCR, one entry per CDR3 protein. The sample has around 60,000 distinct CDR3 sequences; under 30% are singletons. Time point specified: after trial treatment. This sample's treatment: LDRT plus nivolumab, ipilimumab, low-dose cyclophosphamide and aspirin (RACIN trial). Sequences were derived from PBMCs, sampled after low-dose radiotherapy plus immunotherapy. These receptors were obtained from a male donor with prostate cancer.

This clonotype was seen ten or more times. The rearrangement uses TRBV6-5 and TRBJ2-2; 7 bases are a match to TRBD2. The ends lost 1 base at V and 6 bases at J; junction bases unmatched: 8. The CDR3 runs 16 residues. The germline CDR1 and CDR2 sequences are MNHEY and SVGAGI. As DNA, the CDR3 is TGTGCCAGCAGTTACTTGGGCTCCCGGGGGGCCGGGGAGCTGTTTTTT. This translates into CASSYLGSRGAGELFF.

This clonotype has a count of ten or more. The chain has TRBV28 and TRBJ1-4, with unresolved D. Germline-derived CDR1 and CDR2 are MDHEN and SYDVKM. With 5 bases removed from V and 6 bases from J, the gap between germline ends came to 10 bases. CDR3 length: 13 residues. Here the CDR3 DNA reads TGTGCCAGCAGTCCTACCGGTGATGAAAAACTGTTTTTT. Translating it yields CASSPTGDEKLFF.

This clonotype appeared many times. The chain carries TRBV5-4 and TRBJ2-1; perhaps TRBD2 as D (7 bases). The V and J ends lost 5 bases and 8 bases respectively, with 20 bases between them. The CDR3 sequence is 15 residues long. Germline V gives CDR1 SGHNT, CDR2 YYREEE (reference sequence). CDR3 nucleotides: TGTGCCAGCAGGGAGCGATCCCCCGGGGGGCATGAGCAGTTCTTC. Translated, it gives CASRERSPGGHEQFF. The whole variable domain, filled in from reference TRBV5-4 and TRBJ2-1, reads ETGVTQSPTHLIKTRGQQVTLRCSSQSGHNTVSWYQQALGQGPQFIFQYYREEENGRGNFPPRFSGLQFPNYSSELNVNALELDDSALYLCASRERSPGGHEQFFGPGTRLTVL.

In its sample, this clonotype was seen many times. The rearrangement uses TRBV3-1 and TRBJ2-3, with D hard to call. Germline V gene data show CDR1 as LGHDT and CDR2 as YNNKEL (reference sequence). The CDR3 is 14 residues long. Trimming shortened V by 4 bases and J by 5 bases, and 13 bases separated the two germline ends. CDR3 loop: CASSLKRRGDTQYF. The CDR3 coding sequence is TGTGCCAGCAGCCTGAAAAGGCGAGGAGATACGCAGTATTTT.

This clonotype was picked up a small number of times. J is TRBJ1-5 and V is TRBV30; 7 bases match TRBD1. Trimming took 3 bases from V and 2 from J; bases not matched to a gene: 10. This CDR3 has 16 residues. Germline values: CDR1 GTSNPN, CDR2 SVGIG (reference sequence). CDR3 sequence (DNA): TGTGCCTGGAGCTTAGCAGGGGGAATGGGCAATCAGCCCCAGCATTTT. Its protein product is CAWSLAGGMGNQPQHF. The variable domain in full, completed from reference TRBV30 and TRBJ1-5, reads SQTIHQWPATLVQPVGSPLSLECTVEGTSNPNLYWYRQAAGRGLQLLFYSVGIGQISSEVPQNLSASRPQDRQFILSSKKLLLSDSGFYLCAWSLAGGMGNQPQHFGDGTRLSIL.

This clonotype was observed at least ten times. V gene TRBV25-1 combines with J gene TRBJ2-5; 11 bases line up with TRBD2. After removal of 4 bases from V and 6 bases from J, the junction contained 10 bases not matched to a gene. Looked up from germline, CDR1 is MGHDK and CDR2 is SYGVNS. The CDR3 loop spans 16 amino acids. The CDR3 here is CASSARLAGGPQTQYF. In nucleotides, the CDR3 is TGTGCCAGCAGTGCCCGATTAGCGGGAGGGCCTCAGACCCAGTACTTC.

At least ten counts were recorded for this clonotype. The chain carries TRBV29-1 and TRBJ1-2; D is unclear. The CDR3 loop spans 14 amino acids. V was pared by 4 bases and J by 8 bases, with 20 bases between. Germline CDR1 is SQVTM and CDR2 is ANQGSEA. The CDR3 DNA reads as TGCAGCGTTGTGGGCCCTCCGGCGGGTCGGGGCTACACCTTC. Its protein product is CSVVGPPAGRGYTF.

This clonotype was seen many times. For the CDR3, the DNA is TGTGCCAGCTCACCACGGACAGGGGAGTACGAGCAGTACTTC. Translated, it gives CASSPRTGEYEQYF. The chain is built from TRBV18 and TRBJ2-7; 9 bases are a match to TRBD1. Germline CDR1 and CDR2: KGHSH and LQKENI. The CDR3 is made up of 14 amino acids. V dropped 1 base and J dropped 4; count of bases not matched to a gene: 2.

There are many counts of this clonotype. The V call is TRBV5-1, the J call TRBJ2-7; 7 nucleotides align to TRBD1. V shed 1 base, J shed 3 bases, and the junction held 4 bases outside the gene matches. CDR1 and CDR2 from the germline V gene are SGHRS and YFSETQ. The CDR3 length is 14 residues. This CDR3 is CASSLSAGGYEQYF. CDR3 bases: TGCGCCAGCAGCTTGAGCGCAGGGGGCTACGAGCAGTACTTC.

This CDR3 is CASTRPVGTYEQYF. DNA for the CDR3: TGTGCCAGCACCCGCCCGGTGGGCACCTACGAGCAGTACTTC. The rearrangement joins TRBV28 to TRBJ2-7; D remains unclear. The V end lost 7 bases, the J end lost 2 bases, and 15 bases lay between the germline ends. Germline V gene sequence: CDR1 MDHEN, CDR2 SYDVKM. The CDR3 is made up of 14 amino acids.

Within the sample, this clonotype is medium-sized. The rearrangement links TRBV9 to TRBJ2-5; no definite D call. Germline V CDR1 and CDR2: SGDLS, YYNGEE. The length of the CDR3 is 14 residues. Trimming took off 0 bases at V and 1 base at J, with 7 bases between the two ends. CDR3 residues: CASSVGQSQETQYF. The CDR3 nucleotides are TGTGCCAGCAGCGTAGGCCAGAGCCAAGAGACCCAGTACTTC.

In this sample, this clonotype turned up many times. V and J are TRBV6-1 and TRBJ2-3; tentatively, D is TRBD2 (5 bases). Germline V gene sequence: CDR1 MNHNS, CDR2 SASEGT. CDR3 length: 15 amino acids. V was trimmed by 3 bases and J by 0 bases, leaving 10 bases between them. DNA of the CDR3: TGTGCCAGCAGTGAGCAGCGGAGGAGCACAGATACGCAGTATTTT. Translated, it gives CASSEQRRSTDTQYF.

This clonotype was observed a handful of times. The rearrangement uses TRBV12-3 or TRBV12-4 and TRBJ1-5, with TRBD1 as a possible D gene (5 bases). The V end lost 5 bases, the J end lost 1 base, and 12 bases lay between the germline ends. The length of the CDR3 is 15 residues. CDR3 region: CASSLLRGSNQPQHF. CDR3 sequence (DNA): TGTGCCAGCAGTCTTTTACGGGGCAGCAATCAGCCCCAGCATTTT.

The table lists this clonotype with many counts. V is TRBV28 and J is TRBJ1-6, with D perhaps TRBD1 (6 bases). This CDR3 spans 14 amino acids. The V gene's germline CDR1 is MDHEN and CDR2 SYDVKM. Trimming cost V 8 bases and J 4 bases, with 12 bases left between them. The chain's CDR3 is CASRLQGYNSPLHF. CDR3 sequence (DNA): TGTGCCAGCCGCCTACAGGGTTATAATTCACCCCTCCACTTT.

This clonotype showed up many times. The chain has TRBV28 and TRBJ1-2; 9 bases are a match to TRBD1. The germline V gene encodes CDR1 MDHEN and CDR2 SYDVKM. The CDR3 runs 15 residues. V lost 4 bases, J lost 8 bases, and 11 bases stayed unmatched. CDR3 residues: CASSSLQGDREGYTF. Written as DNA, the CDR3 is TGTGCCAGCAGTTCACTCCAGGGGGACAGGGAAGGCTACACCTTC.